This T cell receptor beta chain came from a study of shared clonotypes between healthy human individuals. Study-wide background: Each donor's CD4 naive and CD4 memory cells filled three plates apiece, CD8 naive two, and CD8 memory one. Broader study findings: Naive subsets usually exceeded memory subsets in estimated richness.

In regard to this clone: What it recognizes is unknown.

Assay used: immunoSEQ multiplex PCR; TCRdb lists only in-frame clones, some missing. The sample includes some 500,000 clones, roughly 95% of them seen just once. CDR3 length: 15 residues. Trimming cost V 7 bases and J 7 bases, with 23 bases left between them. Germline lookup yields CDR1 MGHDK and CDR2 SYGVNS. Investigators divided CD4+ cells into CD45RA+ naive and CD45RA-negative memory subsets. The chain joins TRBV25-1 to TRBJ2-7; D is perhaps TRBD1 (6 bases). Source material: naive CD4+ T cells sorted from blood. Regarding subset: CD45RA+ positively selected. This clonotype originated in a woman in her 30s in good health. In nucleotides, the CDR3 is TGTGCCAGCACCCCAGTAGACAGGCTGGGAGAAGAGCAGTACTTC. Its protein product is CASTPVDRLGEEQYF.